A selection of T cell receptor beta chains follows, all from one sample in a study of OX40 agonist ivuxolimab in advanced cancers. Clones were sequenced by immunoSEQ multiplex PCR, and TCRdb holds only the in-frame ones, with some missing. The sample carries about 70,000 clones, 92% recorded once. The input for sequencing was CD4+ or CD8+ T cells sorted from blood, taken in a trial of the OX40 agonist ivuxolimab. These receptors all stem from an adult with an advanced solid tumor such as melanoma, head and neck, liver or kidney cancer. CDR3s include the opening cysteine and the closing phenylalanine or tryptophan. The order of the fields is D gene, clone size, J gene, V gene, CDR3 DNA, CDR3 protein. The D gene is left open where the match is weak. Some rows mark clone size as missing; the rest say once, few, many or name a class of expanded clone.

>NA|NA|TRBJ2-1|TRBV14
TGTGCCAGCAGCCAAGCACGGGGATACAATGAGCAGTTCTTC
CASSQARGYNEQFF
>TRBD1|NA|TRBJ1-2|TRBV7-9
TGTGCCAGCAGCTCTACAGGGGAGAGCTATGGCTACACCTTC
CASSSTGESYGYTF
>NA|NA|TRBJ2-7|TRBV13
TGTGCCAGCAGTTGGCCGGGGGCAAACGAGCAGTACTTC
CASSWPGANEQYF
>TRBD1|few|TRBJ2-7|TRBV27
TGTGCCAGCAGTTCCTCCCCGACAGGGCAGGAGGACGAGCAGTACTTC
CASSSSPTGQEDEQYF
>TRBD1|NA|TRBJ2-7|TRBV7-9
TGTGCCAGCAGCTCCGGGGACAGTTCCTACGAGCAGTACTTC
CASSSGDSSYEQYF
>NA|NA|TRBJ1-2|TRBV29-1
TGCAGCGTTGATGGCAGTACTGCGGGGGCCTATGGCTACACCTTC
CSVDGSTAGAYGYTF
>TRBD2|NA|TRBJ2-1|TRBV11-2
TGTGCCAGCAGCTTAGTCTATCGGACTAGCGGGACTTACAATGAGCAGTTCTTC
CASSLVYRTSGTYNEQFF
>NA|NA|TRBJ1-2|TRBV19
TGTGCCAGTAGGGTGATCGATGGCTACACCTTC
CASRVIDGYTF
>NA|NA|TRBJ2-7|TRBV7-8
TGTGCCAGCAGCTTTGTTAGCGATACCTTGGGATTCTACGAGCAGTACTTC
CASSFVSDTLGFYEQYF
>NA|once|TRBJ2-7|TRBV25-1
TGTGCCACCCAGTTGGGGACAAGTTCCTACGAGCAGTACTTC
CATQLGTSSYEQYF
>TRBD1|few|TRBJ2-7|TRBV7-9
TGTGCCAGCAGCCCGACAGGGGCCCCCCACGAGCAGTACTTC
CASSPTGAPHEQYF
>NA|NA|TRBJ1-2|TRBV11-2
TGTGCCAGCAGCCCCTGGGGGACGGTCTATGGCTACACCTTC
CASSPWGTVYGYTF
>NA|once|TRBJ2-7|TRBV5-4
TGTGCCAGCAGCTTGGTTGGAGCCTCCTACGAGCAGTACTTC
CASSLVGASYEQYF
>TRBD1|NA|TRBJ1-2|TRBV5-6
TGTGCCAGCAGCTCCCGACAGGGGTTCCCCCTCTATGGCTACACCTTC
CASSSRQGFPLYGYTF
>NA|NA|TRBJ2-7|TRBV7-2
TGTGCCAGCAGCCCGCCCATGGCCTACGAGCAGTACTTC
CASSPPMAYEQYF
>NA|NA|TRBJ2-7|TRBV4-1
TGCGCCAGCAGCCAAGTATTCCTTGAGGGAAACTCCTACGAGCAGTACTTC
CASSQVFLEGNSYEQYF
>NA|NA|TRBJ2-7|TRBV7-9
TGTGCCAGCAGCATCACGGGTGAGCAGTACTTC
CASSITGEQYF
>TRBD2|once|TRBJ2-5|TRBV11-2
TGTGCCAGCAGCCTCATAGCGGGGGGTCTAGAGACCCAGTACTTC
CASSLIAGGLETQYF
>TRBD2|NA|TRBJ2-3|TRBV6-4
TGTGCCAGCAGCCCACGTACTCTAGCGGGGGGAGATACGCAGTATTTT
CASSPRTLAGGDTQYF
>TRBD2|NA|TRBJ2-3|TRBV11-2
TGTGCCAGCAGCTCCGGCCTAGCGGGGGGGGGATACACAGATACGCAGTATTTT
CASSSGLAGGGYTDTQYF
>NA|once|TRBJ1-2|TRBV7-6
TGTGCCAGCAGCTTAGAAGGGGCAGGCGGCTATGGCTACACCTTC
CASSLEGAGGYGYTF
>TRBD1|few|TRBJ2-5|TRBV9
TGTGCCAGCAGCGTAGGGCCACAGGGGGAGACCCAGTACTTC
CASSVGPQGETQYF